Listed below are T cell receptor beta chains from one sample, sequenced in a study of shared clonotypes between healthy human individuals. Data came from immunoSEQ multiplex PCR; TCRdb stores just in-frame clones and leaves some out. Altogether around 2.1 million clones are present, almost 96% being singletons, with the ten largest covering roughly 0.13%. Sample: naive CD4+ T cells sorted from blood. The origin of the receptors is a man younger than 35 in good health. Both conserved end residues are part of each CDR3. The D gene is left open where the match is weak.

v_gene,j_gene,d_gene,CDR3aa
TRBV2,TRBJ1-4,.,CASSELATNEKLFF
TRBV5-4,TRBJ1-2,.,CASSSDSLYGYTF
TRBV7-2,TRBJ1-5,TRBD1,CASSLYRGYQPQHF
TRBV7-2,TRBJ1-2,.,CASSSNDYGYTF
TRBV28,TRBJ2-7,TRBD2,CASRPGTSGGADEQYF
TRBV30,TRBJ2-7,TRBD2,CAWSVGGRDYEQYF
TRBV9,TRBJ1-5,.,CASSVGAGYNQPQHF
TRBV29-1,TRBJ2-1,.,CSVRTSTGVNEQFF
TRBV10-1,TRBJ2-7,TRBD1,CASSESGTGGYEQYF
TRBV7-9,TRBJ2-7,.,CASSLQGFGSYEQYF
TRBV6-5,TRBJ1-4,.,CASRTLQGYNEKLFF
TRBV6-6,TRBJ2-7,.,CASSYSKQAYEQYF
TRBV9,TRBJ2-5,TRBD2,CASSVGGRGTQYF
TRBV6-5,TRBJ1-1,.,CTCKGGQWENTEAFF
TRBV30,TRBJ2-7,.,CAWGSNSYEQYF
TRBV7-2,TRBJ2-2,.,CASSLFVPGELFF
TRBV27,TRBJ2-1,.,CASSSLNEQFF
TRBV10-3,TRBJ2-2,.,CAISVYLNTGELFF
TRBV2,TRBJ2-7,.,CASRGDSGEQYF
TRBV4-2,TRBJ2-3,TRBD2,CASSQDRASGGHTDTQYF
TRBV5-5,TRBJ2-7,.,CASSFTGTEQYF
TRBV7-9,TRBJ2-5,.,CASSLVAGTSQETQYF
TRBV10-3,TRBJ2-7,.,CAISEPPGAGPYEQYF
TRBV28,TRBJ1-1,TRBD1,CASSLKGAMNTEAFF
TRBV7-2,TRBJ2-1,TRBD2,CASTSGGSSYNEQFF
TRBV28,TRBJ1-2,.,CASSLTGFSYGYTF
TRBV28,TRBJ2-2,.,CASKTHGEELFF
TRBV5-1,TRBJ2-7,.,CASSEQREQYF
TRBV6-6,TRBJ2-7,.,CASSYSNQYEGEQYF
TRBV4-3,TRBJ2-1,TRBD1,CASSQGAGTGLDNEQFF
TRBV18,TRBJ2-3,TRBD1,CASSPPGQVHTDTQYF
TRBV28,TRBJ1-1,.,CASDRRLNTEAFF
TRBV7-2,TRBJ2-3,.,CASSLVYSSTDTQYF
TRBV6-1,TRBJ1-2,.,CASSAYGFSSSGYGYTF
TRBV4-3,TRBJ2-3,.,CASSQDRTSTDTQYF
TRBV5-1,TRBJ2-2,.,CASSLGRGLFAF
TRBV7-2,TRBJ1-1,.,CASSLIYQGTEAFF
TRBV5-1,TRBJ1-4,.,CASSLGTQLAANEKLFF
TRBV5-1,TRBJ1-3,TRBD1,CASSQTGSSGNTIYF
TRBV7-2,TRBJ2-1,.,CASSFLPVGVFF
TRBV10-1,TRBJ2-2,TRBD1,CASSPGTANTGELFF
TRBV6-5,TRBJ2-7,.,CASSPSANYEQYF
TRBV6-6,TRBJ2-1,TRBD1,CASSSRDSPMWEFF
TRBV7-9,TRBJ1-1,TRBD1,CASSLGQGAVNTEAFF
TRBV6-5,TRBJ1-6,TRBD1,CASSYFGTGDSPLHF
TRBV30,TRBJ1-1,.,CAWSQIGTEAFF
TRBV9,TRBJ2-1,TRBD2,CASSVSGNSYNEQFF
TRBV5-1,TRBJ1-2,.,CASSPKTETGDGYTF
TRBV6-5,TRBJ2-2,.,CASNRETRNTGELFF
TRBV15,TRBJ1-1,.,CATSRDGGNTEAFF
TRBV28,TRBJ1-6,.,CASSRPGPVDSPLHF
TRBV27,TRBJ2-1,.,CASSKAGSYNEQFF
TRBV20-1,TRBJ2-3,.,CSAGPRGAQYF
TRBV29-1,TRBJ2-7,TRBD2,CSAQAPTSGKTYEQYF
TRBV28,TRBJ1-4,TRBD1,CASSGQGLGGEKLFF